One sample yielded the 25 T cell receptor beta chains listed below, sequenced in a study of OX40 agonist ivuxolimab in advanced cancers. The protocol was immunoSEQ multiplex PCR, while the TCRdb copy is restricted to in-frame clones and leaves out a portion. The sample yields approximately 61,000 clones, 87% seen once. The starting material was CD4+ or CD8+ T cells sorted from blood, obtained in a trial of the OX40 agonist ivuxolimab. These receptors all stem from an adult with an advanced solid tumor such as melanoma, head and neck, liver or kidney cancer.

The chain is built from TRBV5-1 and TRBJ1-6; tentative D call: TRBD1 (6 bases). CDR1 is SGHRS, CDR2 YFSETQ, per germline. This CDR3 is built from 16 residues. The V and J ends lost 0 bases and 7 bases respectively, with 14 bases between them. CDR3 sequence: CASSLVNRELNSPLHF. Written as DNA, the CDR3 is TGCGCCAGCAGCTTGGTGAACAGGGAACTGAATTCACCCCTCCACTTT.

The chain has TRBV29-1 and TRBJ1-5, with unresolved D. V was pared by 5 bases and J by 0 bases, with 8 bases between. Germline-derived CDR1 and CDR2 are SQVTM and ANQGSEA. The length of the CDR3 is 13 residues. The CDR3 reads CSVLSASNQPQHF. The CDR3 DNA reads TGCAGCGTTTTAAGCGCTAGCAATCAGCCCCAGCATTTT.

The chain combines TRBV7-2 with TRBJ2-7; TRBD1 aligns across 10 bases. V lost 5 bases, J lost 1 base, and 5 bases stayed unmatched. Germline CDR1 is SGHTA and CDR2 is FQGNSA. This CDR3 is 15 amino acids long. The CDR3 DNA reads TGTGCCAGCAGCGGGACAGGGGCTGGGTCCTACGAGCAGTACTTC. Encoded protein: CASSGTGAGSYEQYF.

This chain joins TRBV30 and TRBJ1-5; a possible D gene is TRBD1 (5 bases). The CDR3 spans 16 residues. Trimming took off 1 base at V and 3 bases at J, with 16 bases between the two ends. Germline loops: CDR1 GTSNPN, CDR2 SVGIG (reference sequence). This CDR3 reads CAWSASGGKVNQPQHF. CDR3 DNA sequence: TGTGCCTGGAGTGCCTCGGGGGGAAAGGTCAATCAGCCCCAGCATTTT.

The chain has TRBV30 and TRBJ2-1, with 8 bases aligning to TRBD2. The CDR3 has 18 residues. The V and J ends lost 0 bases and 7 bases, in that order; junction bases with no gene match: 17. Germline V lookup: CDR1 GTSNPN, CDR2 SVGIG (reference sequence). As DNA, the CDR3 is TGTGCCTGGAGTGTCCCCGATCCGGGAGGGGCCCGGGGGAATGAGCAGTTCTTC. Translated: CAWSVPDPGGARGNEQFF.

The V call is TRBV5-4, the J call TRBJ2-6; unclear D gene. Germline CDR1 SGHNT, CDR2 YYREEE (reference sequence). The CDR3 loop spans 15 amino acids. Trimming took off 2 bases at V and 0 bases at J, with 6 bases between the two ends. In DNA form, the CDR3 reads TGTGCCAGCAGCTTAACAGACTCTGGGGCCAACGTCCTGACTTTC. It encodes CASSLTDSGANVLTF.

This clone was seen a handful of times. V gene TRBV7-2 combines with J gene TRBJ2-1; possible D gene TRBD2, 5 bases. The V gene's germline CDR1 is SGHTA and CDR2 FQGNSA. The CDR3 has 12 amino acids. Trimming removed 5 bases from V and 9 bases from J, with 11 bases in between. The CDR3 nucleotides read TGTGCCAGCAGCAGAGACGGAGGTGAGCAGTTCTTC. Its translation is CASSRDGGEQFF.

This chain connects TRBV30 to TRBJ2-7; D perhaps matches TRBD1 (5 bases). The V gene lost 0 bases and the J gene lost 2 bases, with 8 bases spanning the gap. This CDR3 region has 13 residues. Germline V gene data show CDR1 as GTSNPN and CDR2 as SVGIG (reference sequence). The CDR3 loop reads CAWSVQEPYEQYF. CDR3 DNA sequence: TGTGCCTGGAGTGTACAGGAACCCTACGAGCAGTACTTC.

The V call is TRBV19, the J call TRBJ1-5; D remains unclear. Germline CDR1 reads LNHDA; CDR2 reads SQIVND (reference sequence). Trimming shortened V by 5 bases and J by 0 bases, and 11 bases separated the two germline ends. CDR3 length: 15 amino acids. The CDR3 nucleotides are TGTGCCAGTAGTCGTAGGGCAGATAGCAATCAGCCCCAGCATTTT. It translates to CASSRRADSNQPQHF.

The chain combines TRBV7-6 with TRBJ2-5, with 10 bases lining up with TRBD2. This CDR3 comprises 15 residues. V lost 1 base to trimming and J lost 5 bases; unmatched junction nucleotides: 4. The germline V gene has CDR1 SGHVS and CDR2 FNYEAQ. DNA of the CDR3: TGTGCCAGCAGCTTAGGGGCTAGCGGGGGTGAGACCCAGTACTTC. As protein: CASSLGASGGETQYF.

The chain couples TRBV4-3 to TRBJ2-2, with D possibly being TRBD1 or TRBD2 (5 bases each). Trimming removed 4 bases at V and 7 bases at J, with 16 bases between. The CDR3 sequence is 15 residues long. From germline, CDR1 is LGHNA and CDR2 YSLEER. CDR3 protein: CASSPPGPVLGELFF. The CDR3 region has the DNA TGCGCCAGCAGCCCGCCGGGACCCGTCCTCGGGGAGCTGTTTTTT.

The chain recombines TRBV11-3 with TRBJ2-7; weak D call: TRBD1 (6 bases). Trimming shortened V by 5 bases and J by 1 base, and 12 bases separated the two germline ends. Germline V gene sequence: CDR1 SGHNT, CDR2 YENEEA. There are 14 residues in the CDR3. CDR3 loop: CASSLRGGSYEQYF. CDR3 in DNA: TGTGCCAGCAGCCTACGAGGGGGATCCTACGAGCAGTACTTC.

This chain connects TRBV19 to TRBJ2-2, with D possibly being TRBD1 (6 bases). The V gene lost 5 bases and the J gene lost 5 bases, with 12 bases spanning the gap. The CDR3 runs 14 residues. CDR1 is LNHDA, CDR2 SQIVND, per germline (reference sequence). CDR3 sequence reads: CASSLNRATGELFF. The DNA of the CDR3 is TGTGCCAGTAGTCTTAACAGGGCAACCGGGGAGCTGTTTTTT.

This sequence joins TRBV19 and TRBJ1-3; a possible D gene is TRBD1 (5 bases). The V gene's germline CDR1 is LNHDA and CDR2 SQIVND (reference sequence). V was clipped by 4 bases and J by 7 bases, with 11 bases between them. CDR3 length equals 13 residues. The CDR3 region has the DNA TGTGCCAGTAGTACTGACAGATGGAACACCATATATTTT. Amino acid sequence: CASSTDRWNTIYF.

The V gene is TRBV7-3, the J gene TRBJ1-6, with 9 bases fitting TRBD1. Germline V gene lookup returns CDR1 SGHTA and CDR2 FQGTGA. V shed 5 bases and J 9 bases; nucleotides not matched to a gene: 5. The CDR3 is 14 amino acids. CDR3 residues: CASSQTGGGSPLHF. In nucleotides, the CDR3 is TGTGCCAGCAGCCAGACAGGGGGTGGTTCACCCCTCCACTTT.

The rearrangement uses TRBV9 and TRBJ2-5, with 12 nucleotides matching TRBD2. There are 16 residues in the CDR3. Germline V gene sequence: CDR1 SGDLS, CDR2 YYNGEE. After removal of 0 bases from V and 5 bases from J, the junction contained 5 bases not matched to a gene. The CDR3, as DNA: TGTGCCAGCAGCGTAGGGGGACTAGCGGGTCGGGAGACCCAGTACTTC. Its translation: CASSVGGLAGRETQYF.

The V gene is TRBV5-4, the J gene TRBJ2-5, with TRBD2 identical over 11 bases. The CDR3 totals 15 residues. V was clipped by 4 bases and J by 5 bases; unmatched bases: 7. Germline V gene lookup returns CDR1 SGHNT and CDR2 YYREEE (reference sequence). The CDR3, as DNA: TGTGCCAGCAGCCTAGCGACTAGCGGGGAGGAGACCCAGTACTTC. Protein: CASSLATSGEETQYF.

This chain uses TRBV15 with TRBJ2-7; D gene uncertain. With 0 bases removed from V and 5 bases from J, the gap between germline ends came to 14 bases. Germline V gene sequence: CDR1 LNHNV, CDR2 YYDKDF (reference sequence). The CDR3 spans 15 residues. CDR3 region: CATSRDKVGIDEQYF. DNA of the CDR3: TGTGCCACCAGCAGAGATAAGGTAGGGATCGACGAGCAGTACTTC.

V and J are TRBV7-9 and TRBJ1-4, with D possibly being TRBD1 (6 bases). Germline CDR1 is SEHNR and CDR2 is FQNEAQ (reference sequence). V lost 2 bases, J lost 7 bases, and 14 bases lay in between. The CDR3 contains 15 residues. The CDR3 protein is CASSLLGGLGEKLFF. The DNA of the CDR3 is TGTGCCAGCAGCTTATTGGGGGGCTTGGGTGAAAAACTGTTTTTT.

The chain uses TRBV13 and TRBJ2-7; D gene ambiguous. The CDR3 loop spans 13 amino acids. The germline CDR1 and CDR2 sequences are PRHDT and FYEKMQ (reference sequence). The V and J ends lost 2 bases and 7 bases respectively, with 12 bases between them. The CDR3 loop reads CASSLPPPYEQYF. CDR3 sequence (DNA): TGTGCCAGCAGCTTACCCCCCCCATATGAGCAGTACTTC.

This rearrangement joins TRBV4-1 to TRBJ1-2; D is unclear. From germline, CDR1 is MGHRA and CDR2 YSYEKL. This CDR3 is built from 13 residues. The V end lost 1 base, the J end lost 4 bases, and 7 bases lay between the germline ends. The CDR3 DNA reads as TGCGCCAGCAGCCAAGCATACAGCTATGGCTACACCTTC. Translating it yields CASSQAYSYGYTF.

The chain has TRBV13 and TRBJ1-1; 7 nucleotides align to TRBD1. V gave up 4 bases and J gave up 4 bases; unmatched junction bases: 6. This CDR3 is built from 14 residues. The germline V gene encodes CDR1 PRHDT and CDR2 FYEKMQ (reference sequence). The CDR3 DNA sequence: TGTGCCAGCAGCTCAGACAGGGCGGGCACTGAAGCTTTCTTT. Protein sequence: CASSSDRAGTEAFF.

This chain joins TRBV7-2 and TRBJ2-5; tentatively, D is TRBD1 or TRBD2 (6 bases each). Trimming left V 5 bases short and J 3 bases short, with 16 bases between. The CDR3 has 15 residues. Germline V CDR1 and CDR2: SGHTA, FQGNSA. The CDR3 protein is CASSGGFRGEETQYF. In DNA, the CDR3 is TGTGCCAGCAGCGGGGGGTTCAGGGGCGAAGAGACCCAGTACTTC.

This clone was found once. The V gene is TRBV7-2, the J gene TRBJ2-5; D perhaps matches TRBD2 (5 bases). The CDR3 has 17 amino acids. Germline CDR1 SGHTA, CDR2 FQGNSA. V was shortened by 1 base and J by 4 bases, with 19 bases between the two germline ends. The CDR3 spells CASSLGLPGIGGETQYF. Here the CDR3 DNA reads TGTGCCAGCAGCTTAGGTCTCCCCGGGATAGGAGGAGAGACCCAGTACTTC.

V gene TRBV5-6 combines with J gene TRBJ2-7, with TRBD2 matching over 11 bases. V lost 3 bases to trimming and J lost 4 bases; unmatched junction nucleotides: 3. Germline CDR1 and CDR2: SGHDT and YYEEEE. The CDR3 loop spans 14 amino acids. The chain's CDR3 is CASSWGTSGYEQYF. DNA of the CDR3: TGTGCCAGCAGCTGGGGGACTAGCGGTTACGAGCAGTACTTC.